The next 23 T cell receptor beta chains were all read from a single sample in a study of radiotherapy plus CTLA-4 blockade in lung cancer. Some clones are missing from TCRdb's copy, which holds only in-frame ones; the method was immunoSEQ multiplex PCR. The data hold approximately 44,000 clones, with about 72% observed a single time. Sequenced material: peripheral blood, taken from a patient treated with radiotherapy plus ipilimumab. The receptors here all came from a human donor with non-small cell lung cancer who had stable disease on radiotherapy plus ipilimumab.

The chain joins TRBV6-1 to TRBJ2-2; 9 nucleotides match TRBD1. CDR3 size: 15 residues. V lost 5 bases and J lost 4; bases outside the gene matches: 5. Germline CDR1 and CDR2: MNHNS and SASEGT. CDR3 loop: CASSIDRGTTGELFF. The DNA of the CDR3 is TGTGCCAGCAGTATTGACAGGGGGACCACCGGGGAGCTGTTTTTT.

This CDR3 reads CSVWDRPTEAFF. DNA of the CDR3: TGCAGCGTTTGGGACAGACCCACTGAAGCTTTCTTT. V and J are TRBV29-1 and TRBJ1-1; 7 nucleotides align to TRBD1. The CDR3 loop spans 12 amino acids. Germline trimming cut 5 bases from V and 4 bases from J; bases unmatched to any gene: 4. Germline V gene lookup returns CDR1 SQVTM and CDR2 ANQGSEA.

The rearrangement joins TRBV11-3 to TRBJ1-5; 10 nucleotides agree with TRBD1. This CDR3 has 17 residues. J was trimmed by 4 bases and V by 2 bases; bases with no gene match: 8. Germline V gives CDR1 SGHNT, CDR2 YENEEA. The CDR3 nucleotides are TGTGCCAGCAGCTTAATAGGCGACAGGGGGCGGAATCAGCCCCAGCATTTT. Residues: CASSLIGDRGRNQPQHF.

The V and J genes are TRBV6-5 and TRBJ1-1; D remains ambiguous. The CDR3 contains 12 residues. V was pared by 0 bases and J by 9 bases, with 8 bases between. CDR1 is MNHEY, CDR2 SVGAGI, per germline. The CDR3 here is CASSYSLGKAFF. The CDR3 DNA reads as TGTGCCAGCAGTTACTCGTTGGGAAAAGCTTTCTTT.

This chain links TRBV19 with TRBJ1-6, with D hard to call. Trimming cost V 6 bases and J 0 bases, with 6 bases left between them. The CDR3 extends over 14 amino acids. From germline, CDR1 is LNHDA and CDR2 SQIVND (reference sequence). CDR3 bases: TGTGCCAGTAGGATGAGCTCCTATAATTCACCCCTCCACTTT. Translated: CASRMSSYNSPLHF.

V and J are TRBV30 and TRBJ1-1; no definite D call. V was shortened by 6 bases and J by 3 bases, with 11 bases between the two germline ends. Germline values: CDR1 GTSNPN, CDR2 SVGIG (reference sequence). The CDR3 consists of 12 residues. The CDR3 region has the DNA TGTGCCTGCGAGGGCCTGTACACTGAAGCTTTCTTT. Translating it yields CACEGLYTEAFF.

This clone was counted once. V and J are TRBV6-5 and TRBJ1-1, with D uncertain. Germline V gene lookup returns CDR1 MNHEY and CDR2 SVGAGI. This CDR3 spans 15 amino acids. With 6 bases removed from V and 1 base from J, the gap between germline ends came to 15 bases. CDR3 coding DNA: TGTGCCAGCAGGCGAGACTGGGTGGGGAACACTGAAGCTTTCTTT. Translated: CASRRDWVGNTEAFF.

V is TRBV11-2 and J is TRBJ2-7; 7 bases align to TRBD1. J was trimmed by 9 bases and V by 4 bases; bases with no gene match: 12. The CDR3 extends over 14 amino acids. The germline gives CDR1 SGHAT, CDR2 FQNNGV. In nucleotides, the CDR3 is TGTGCCAGCAGCTCCCGGCATCAACAGGGGTGGCAGTACGTC. As protein: CASSSRHQQGWQYV.

V and J are TRBV7-2 and TRBJ1-2; TRBD1 might be the D (6 bases). This CDR3 has 15 amino acids. Germline assignment: CDR1 SGHTA and CDR2 FQGNSA. V was trimmed by 0 bases and J by 7 bases, leaving 15 bases between them. CDR3 nucleotide sequence: TGTGCCAGCAGCTTAGCGCAAAGGCAGGGGTCTGGCTACACCTTC. Translating it yields CASSLAQRQGSGYTF.

The genes are TRBV5-1 and TRBJ2-5; 10 nucleotides line up with TRBD2. The junction had 3 bases not matched to a gene; V was cut back by 0 bases and J by 4 bases. The CDR3 contains 15 residues. Per the germline V gene, CDR1 is SGHRS and CDR2 is YFSETQ. Written as DNA, the CDR3 is TGCGCCAGCAGCTTGGCGCTAGCGGGGGTAGAGACCCAGTACTTC. It codes for CASSLALAGVETQYF.

The chain is built from TRBV6-5 and TRBJ2-5; D tentatively reads TRBD1 or TRBD2 (5 bases each). CDR1 is MNHEY, CDR2 SVGAGI, per germline. V lost 2 bases and J 4 bases, leaving 14 bases between the germline ends. The CDR3 loop spans 15 amino acids. CDR3 coding DNA: TGTGCCAGCAGTTACGAGGGTGGCAGGGCAGAGACCCAGTACTTC. Protein sequence: CASSYEGGRAETQYF.

V and J are TRBV11-2 and TRBJ1-2; the match to TRBD1 covers 9 bases. This CDR3 region has 14 residues. CDR1 and CDR2 from the germline V gene are SGHAT and FQNNGV. V was clipped by 2 bases and J by 5 bases; unmatched bases: 3. The DNA of the CDR3 is TGTGCCAGCAGCTTAAGACAGGGGGGATATGGCTACACCTTC. This sequence encodes CASSLRQGGYGYTF.

In the case of this clone: Germline and junction disagree at one end, which may indicate a read error. Other DNA sequences in the same sample also yield this CDR3. The CDR3 DNA is TGTGCCACTAGCAGCCCCAGAGTCACCGGGGAGCTGTTTTTT. It specifies CATSSPRVTGELFF. The chain links TRBV15 to TRBJ2-2; no clear D. This CDR3 region has 14 residues. CDR1 is LNHNV, CDR2 YYDKDF, per germline (reference sequence). The whole variable domain, filled in from reference TRBV15 and TRBJ2-2, reads DAMVIQNPRYQVTQFGKPVTLSCSQTLNHNVMYWYQQKSSQAPKLLFHYYDKDFNNEADTPDNFQSRRPNTSFCFLDIRSPGLGDTAMYLCATSSPRVTGELFFGEGSRLTVL.

The chain employs TRBV5-1 and TRBJ2-4, with 7 positions matching TRBD1. Germline CDR1 is SGHRS and CDR2 is YFSETQ. CDR3 length equals 15 residues. Germline trimming cut 0 bases from V and 8 bases from J; bases unmatched to any gene: 8. The DNA of the CDR3 is TGCGCCAGCAGCTTGGGGGACAGACCCCCGGACATTCAGTACTTC. Protein product: CASSLGDRPPDIQYF.

This chain links TRBV2 with TRBJ1-5; the D is unclear. The ends were cut back, 4 bases at V and 3 bases at J, with 16 bases in the middle. CDR1 SNHLY and CDR2 FYNNEI come from the germline V gene. This CDR3 contains 16 residues. This chain's CDR3 is CASSAPRGKINQPQHF. The CDR3 DNA follows: TGTGCCAGCAGTGCCCCCCGAGGGAAGATCAATCAGCCCCAGCATTTT.

In this sample, this clone turned up a few times. The chain joins TRBV6-1 to TRBJ2-2; D unresolved. Trimming removed 6 bases from V and 2 bases from J, with 7 bases in between. In germline, CDR1 is MNHNS, CDR2 SASEGT. This CDR3 is 13 amino acids long. The CDR3 is CASRGTNTGELFF. The CDR3 nucleotides are TGTGCCAGCAGGGGAACAAACACCGGGGAGCTGTTTTTT.

This chain joins TRBV2 and TRBJ1-2; D not resolved. Germline V lookup: CDR1 SNHLY, CDR2 FYNNEI. This CDR3 has 11 amino acids. V lost 5 bases and J 2 bases, leaving 3 bases between the germline ends. The CDR3 region has the DNA TGTGCCAGCAGTCAGAACTATGGCTACACCTTC. Translated, it gives CASSQNYGYTF. The full variable domain, completed using reference TRBV2 and TRBJ1-2, is EPEVTQTPSHQVTQMGQEVILRCVPISNHLYFYWYRQILGQKVEFLVSFYNNEISEKSEIFDDQFSVERPDGSNFTLKIRSTKLEDSAMYFCASSQNYGYTFGSGTRLTVV.

Only a few counts were recorded for this clone. This sequence joins TRBV4-1 and TRBJ1-5; D gene unclear. The germline V and J ends were trimmed by 2 bases and 0 bases, with 17 bases remaining between them. The germline gives CDR1 MGHRA, CDR2 YSYEKL. The CDR3 sequence is 18 residues long. In nucleotides, the CDR3 is TGCGCCAGCAGCCAATCCCCCCGGGCGGAATATAGCAATCAGCCCCAGCATTTT. Its translation is CASSQSPRAEYSNQPQHF.

The chain combines TRBV5-6 with TRBJ1-2, with D tentatively TRBD1 (6 bases). Germline CDR1 and CDR2: SGHDT and YYEEEE. This CDR3 is 13 amino acids long. Trimming cost V 0 bases and J 11 bases, with 14 bases left between them. CDR3 DNA sequence: TGTGCCAGCAGCTTGGCGGGGGCTGATGTTTACACCTTC. Translation gives CASSLAGADVYTF.

This clone was detected once. The chain recombines TRBV4-3 with TRBJ1-1; maybe TRBD1 (6 bases). CDR3 length: 13 residues. Trimming cost V 11 bases and J 1 base, with 14 bases left between them. Germline assignment: CDR1 LGHNA and CDR2 YSLEER. The CDR3 DNA reads as TGCGCCTCCAGGGGAGCTGGGAACACTGAAGCTTTCTTT. It translates to CASRGAGNTEAFF.

This clone was picked up one time. The chain couples TRBV7-9 to TRBJ2-7, with D possibly called TRBD1 or TRBD2 (5 bases each). V lost 1 base and J 3 bases, leaving 7 bases between the germline ends. The CDR3 is 13 amino acids. The germline gives CDR1 SEHNR, CDR2 FQNEAQ (reference sequence). The CDR3 DNA follows: TGTGCCAGCAGCTTAGGGGACGGCTACGAGCAGTACTTC. This codes for CASSLGDGYEQYF.

The genes are TRBV5-1 and TRBJ2-3; 8 bases fit TRBD1. Trimming took 4 bases from V and 2 from J; bases not matched to a gene: 9. This CDR3 comprises 16 residues. Germline CDR1 and CDR2: SGHRS and YFSETQ. The CDR3 loop reads CASSDWTGKDTDTQYF. CDR3 nucleotides: TGCGCCAGCAGCGACTGGACAGGGAAGGACACAGATACGCAGTATTTT.

The V and J genes are TRBV12-2 and TRBJ1-1. TRBV12-2 is marked as a pseudogene. CDR3 length: 13 amino acids. For the CDR3, the DNA is TGTGCAAGTAGGTGGGATGGGAACACTGAAGCTTTCTTT. This translates into CASRWDGNTEAFF.